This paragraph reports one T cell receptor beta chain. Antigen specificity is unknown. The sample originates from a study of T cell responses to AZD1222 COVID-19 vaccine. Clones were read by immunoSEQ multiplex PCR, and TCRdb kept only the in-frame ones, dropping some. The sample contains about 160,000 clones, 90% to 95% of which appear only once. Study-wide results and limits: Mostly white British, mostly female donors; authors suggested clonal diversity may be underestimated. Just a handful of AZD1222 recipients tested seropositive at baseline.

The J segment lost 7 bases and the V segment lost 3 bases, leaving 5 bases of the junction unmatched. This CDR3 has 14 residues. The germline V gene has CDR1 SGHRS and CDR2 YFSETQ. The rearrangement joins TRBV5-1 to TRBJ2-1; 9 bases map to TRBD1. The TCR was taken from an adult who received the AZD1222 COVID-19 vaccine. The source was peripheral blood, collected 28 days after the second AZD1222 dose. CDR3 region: CASSSTGGLNEQFF. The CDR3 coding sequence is TGCGCCAGCAGCTCGACAGGGGGGTTGAATGAGCAGTTCTTC.